This TCR beta chain was profiled in a study of shared clonotypes between healthy human individuals. General observations from the study: On the whole, naive subsets had larger estimated richness than memory subsets had.

Healthy HIV-negative adults with no recent acute infections or vaccinations were recruited as donors. Concerning this clone: Its specificity is unknown.

This table comes from immunoSEQ multiplex PCR, and its TCRdb copy is limited to in-frame clones, with some not included. The sample lists about 2 million clones, over 85% occurring once. This receptor was taken from a man between 18 and 35 years old in good health. Sequenced sample: naive CD4+ T cells sorted from blood. The subset is: CD45RA+ positively selected.

CDR3 sequence: CASSVTGLSYNEQFF. The CDR3 coding sequence is TGTGCCAGCAGTGTGACAGGCCTCTCCTACAATGAGCAGTTCTTC. The rearrangement uses TRBV2 and TRBJ2-1, with a possible D match to TRBD1 (6 bases). This CDR3 is built from 15 residues. Per the germline V gene, CDR1 is SNHLY and CDR2 is FYNNEI. The V end lost 4 bases, the J end lost 0 bases, and 10 bases lay between the germline ends. Full variable domain (outside the CDR3, taken from reference TRBV2 and TRBJ2-1): EPEVTQTPSHQVTQMGQEVILRCVPISNHLYFYWYRQILGQKVEFLVSFYNNEISEKSEIFDDQFSVERPDGSNFTLKIRSTKLEDSAMYFCASSVTGLSYNEQFFGPGTRLTVL.